Here is one T cell receptor beta chain with its context. Assay used: immunoSEQ multiplex PCR; TCRdb lists only in-frame clones, some missing. The sample has 20,000 to 25,000 clones, roughly 88% seen once. The CDR3 totals 15 residues. CDR1 is KGHSH and CDR2 is LQKENI in the germline V gene. The V and J ends lost 3 bases and 4 bases respectively, with 13 bases between them. This sample is part of a study of blood T cell repertoires in COVID-19. The source is an older man in a cohort sampled during active COVID-19. The sample consisted of peripheral blood. J is TRBJ1-3 and V is TRBV18, with a tentative D call TRBD1 (6 bases). CDR3 nucleotide sequence: TGTGCCAGCTCACCGGACGACAGGAGAGGAAACACCATATATTTT. Its protein product is CASSPDDRRGNTIYF.